These 3 T cell receptor beta chains were all obtained from the same sample, sequenced in a study of regulatory T cells in long-lasting Graves disease. The time point denotes: persistent/refractory GD, antithyroid drugs over 5 years with positive TRAb. PBMC RNA was the source of the TCR library. Both iRepertoire HTBI primers and Arm-PCR of CDR3 regions were used to build the TCR beta libraries. A single record per CDR3 protein comes from TCRdb applying MiXCR to the multiplex PCR reads. This table has hundreds of thousands of distinct CDR3 sequences, around 20% appearing once. The source material was peripheral blood mononuclear cells (PBMCs), sampled when the disease was refractory, from a patient treated with antithyroid drugs. These receptor sequences come from a female donor with Graves disease.

The V and J genes are TRBV19 and TRBJ2-1; 7 nucleotides agree with TRBD2. V trimming: 11 bases; J trimming: 7 bases; junction bases outside the gene matches: 11. The CDR3 length is 13 residues. Germline V gene data show CDR1 as LNHDA and CDR2 as SQIVND (reference sequence). As DNA, the CDR3 is TGTGCCGGGGGGGACTCCGGAGGGAATGAGCAGTTCTTC. Its protein is CAGGDSGGNEQFF. Full variable domain (remainder filled in from reference TRBV19 and TRBJ2-1): DGGITQSPKYLFRKEGQNVTLSCEQNLNHDAMYWYRQDPGQGLRLIYYSQIVNDFQKGDIAEGYSVSREKKESFPLTVTSAQKNPTAFYLCAGGDSGGNEQFFGPGTRLTVL.

This clonotype was detected only a few times. This chain links TRBV6-5 with TRBJ1-5; a possible D gene is TRBD1 (5 bases). The CDR3 spans 15 residues. Germline V lookup: CDR1 MNHEY, CDR2 SVGAGI. V lost 0 bases and J lost 2, with 8 bases in between. In nucleotides, the CDR3 is TGTGCCAGCAGTTACTCAGCGGGGGGCAATCAGCCCCAGCATTTT. Protein sequence: CASSYSAGGNQPQHF.

Concerning this clonotype itself: Just one base apart from a much larger clone, this may be a read error. J is TRBJ1-4 and V is TRBV2, with 7 bases matching TRBD1. CDR3 size: 15 residues. Germline V gene lookup returns CDR1 SNHLY and CDR2 FYNNEI. CDR3 DNA sequence: TGTGCCAACAGTGATAGACAGGGTGATTATGAAAAACTGTTTTTT. Amino acid sequence: CANSDRQGDYEKLFF.